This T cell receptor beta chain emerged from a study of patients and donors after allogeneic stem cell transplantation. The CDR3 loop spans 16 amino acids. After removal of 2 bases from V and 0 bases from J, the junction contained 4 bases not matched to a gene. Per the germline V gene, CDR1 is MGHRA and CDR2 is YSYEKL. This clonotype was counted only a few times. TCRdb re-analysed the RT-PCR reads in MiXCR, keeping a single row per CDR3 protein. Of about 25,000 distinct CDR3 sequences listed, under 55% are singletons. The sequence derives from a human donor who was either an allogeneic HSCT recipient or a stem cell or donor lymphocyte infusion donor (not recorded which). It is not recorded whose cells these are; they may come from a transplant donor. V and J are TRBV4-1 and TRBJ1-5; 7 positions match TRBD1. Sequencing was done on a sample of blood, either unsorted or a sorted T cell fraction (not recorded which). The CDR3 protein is CASSQLGQVSNQPQHF. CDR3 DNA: TGCGCCAGCAGCCAACTCGGACAGGTTAGCAATCAGCCCCAGCATTTT.